Here is one T cell receptor beta chain with its context. This table comes from immunoSEQ multiplex PCR, and its TCRdb copy is limited to in-frame clones, with some not included. The table includes around 110,000 clones, around four fifths detected once. This entry comes from a study of blood T cell repertoires in COVID-19. The receptor was isolated from a man between 65 and 85 years old with active or convalescent COVID-19. The sample comprised peripheral blood.

The CDR3 sequence: CASRKQGQGTDTQYF. The CDR3, as DNA: TGTGCCAGCAGAAAACAGGGGCAAGGGACAGATACGCAGTATTTT. This chain links TRBV28 with TRBJ2-3; 7 bases line up with TRBD1. This CDR3 region has 15 residues. CDR1 and CDR2 (germline): MDHEN, SYDVKM. Unmatched junction bases numbered 9, after V lost 6 bases and J lost 3 bases.